This TCR beta chain was retrieved from a study of OX40 agonist ivuxolimab in advanced cancers. Study overall: Across the patients, intravenous ivuxolimab was delivered every 2 weeks at 0.01 to 10 mg/kg.

V was trimmed by 5 bases and J by 5 bases, leaving 15 bases between them. CDR3 length: 15 amino acids. Germline V CDR1 and CDR2: KGHSH, LQKENI. Assay: immunoSEQ multiplex PCR; the TCRdb copy retains only in-frame clones and omits some. The data contain some 73,000 clones, about 86% of them singletons. Exclusion applied to patients with autoimmune disease history or systemic immunosuppression. Regarding the study as a whole: At 0.1 to 3.0 mg/kg and by week 6, clonal expansion occurred in CD4+ and CD8+ blood T cells. What antigens the expanded peripheral T cells recognized was never established.

Of note for this clone: Its antigen is undetermined.

This material consisted of CD4+ or CD8+ T cells sorted from blood, taken in a trial of the OX40 agonist ivuxolimab. The chain joins TRBV18 to TRBJ1-4; weak D call: TRBD1 (5 bases). This receptor was taken from an adult with an advanced solid tumor such as melanoma, head and neck, liver or kidney cancer. The DNA of the CDR3 is TGTGCCAGCTCAGCCCGGGACGGCCCGAATGAAAAACTGTTTTTT. This codes for CASSARDGPNEKLFF.